The 5 T cell receptor beta chains given below trace back to one sample, sequenced in a study of blood T cell repertoires in COVID-19. Here immunoSEQ multiplex PCR was the method, and the copy in TCRdb shows in-frame clones only, minus some. The sample records around 180,000 clones, about 81% being singletons. Material: peripheral blood. These receptor sequences come from a woman of 80 years or more with COVID-19, enrolled during active disease.

The V call is TRBV9, the J call TRBJ2-5, with D possibly matching TRBD2 (7 bases). This CDR3 is 18 amino acids long. Looked up from germline, CDR1 is SGDLS and CDR2 is YYNGEE. The germline V and J ends were trimmed by 0 bases and 2 bases, with 20 bases remaining between them. The CDR3 loop reads CASSVEPWGSGTQETQYF. CDR3 DNA: TGTGCCAGCAGCGTAGAACCCTGGGGCAGCGGGACACAAGAGACCCAGTACTTC.

This chain joins TRBV4-2 and TRBJ1-4, with 9 positions matching TRBD1. Germline V lookup: CDR1 LGHNA, CDR2 YNFKEQ. V was clipped by 5 bases and J by 0 bases; unmatched bases: 4. The CDR3 has 16 residues. As DNA, the CDR3 is TGTGCCAGCAGCTTACGACAGGGGGCAACTAATGAAAAACTGTTTTTT. It specifies CASSLRQGATNEKLFF.

V gene TRBV9 combines with J gene TRBJ1-5; 7 bases are shared with TRBD1. Germline CDR1 and CDR2: SGDLS and YYNGEE. Trimming cost V 4 bases and J 5 bases; bases outside gene matches: 15. The CDR3 has 17 amino acids. CDR3 amino acids: CASSPGSGTESDQPQHF. CDR3 in DNA: TGTGCCAGCAGCCCAGGTTCCGGGACAGAGTCCGATCAGCCCCAGCATTTT.

The rearrangement uses TRBV10-3 and TRBJ2-1, with D perhaps TRBD1 (6 bases). The germline CDR1 and CDR2 sequences are ENHRY and SYGVKD. There are 14 residues in the CDR3. V was clipped by 10 bases and J by 0 bases, with 13 bases between them. DNA of the CDR3: TGTGCCACGAGGACAGCGCTCTCCTACAATGAGCAGTTCTTC. Amino acids: CATRTALSYNEQFF.

The CDR3 coding sequence is TGTGCCAGCTCACCATCGGGACAGGGGAGAGGCTACACCTTC. This sequence encodes CASSPSGQGRGYTF. The J gene is TRBJ1-2, the V gene TRBV18; 10 bases fit TRBD1. The CDR3 sequence is 14 residues long. With 2 bases clipped from V and 8 bases from J, the junction kept 5 bases outside the gene matches. Germline CDR1 and CDR2: KGHSH and LQKENI.